Following are 31 T cell receptor beta chains from one sample sequenced in a study of breast tumors, draining lymph nodes, adjacent tissues. Each CDR3 protein gets one entry after TCRdb re-called the multiplex PCR reads with MiXCR. The sample records about 47,000 distinct CDR3 sequences, 23% being singletons. The sequencing sample was made of breast tumor tissue. These receptors all come from a female donor with breast cancer. Some clones in this sample may be carry-over from other donors' samples.

This clonotype was picked up many times. The genes are TRBV19 and TRBJ2-7; 8 bases align to TRBD2. Germline V CDR1 and CDR2: LNHDA, SQIVND (reference sequence). V gave up 2 bases and J gave up 3 bases; unmatched junction bases: 6. The CDR3 has 15 residues. This chain's CDR3 is CASSISPGTSYEQYF. The CDR3 DNA reads TGTGCCAGTAGTATATCCCCCGGGACTAGCTACGAGCAGTACTTC. The full variable domain, rest sourced from reference TRBV19 and TRBJ2-7, is DGGITQSPKYLFRKEGQNVTLSCEQNLNHDAMYWYRQDPGQGLRLIYYSQIVNDFQKGDIAEGYSVSREKKESFPLTVTSAQKNPTAFYLCASSISPGTSYEQYFGPGTRLTVT.

As to this clonotype: A read error is possible here, since a much larger clone lies one base away. V is TRBV2 and J is TRBJ1-4; the D gene is possibly TRBD1 (6 bases). V lost 11 bases and J lost 8, with 15 bases in between. This CDR3 is 12 amino acids long. Germline CDR1 SNHLY, CDR2 FYNNEI. The CDR3 region is CAGQTGTEKLFF. The CDR3 DNA sequence: TGTGCCGGTCAAACCGGGACAGAAAAACTGTTTTTT. The whole variable domain, filled in from reference TRBV2 and TRBJ1-4, reads EPEVTQTPSHQVTQMGQEVILRCVPISNHLYFYWYRQILGQKVEFLVSFYNNEISEKSEIFDDQFSVERPDGSNFTLKIRSTKLEDSAMYFCAGQTGTEKLFFGSGTQLSVL.

This clonotype was seen repeatedly, ten times or more. The CDR3 here is CSAPNDPGANQPQHF. CDR3 nucleotides: TGCAGTGCACCGAACGACCCGGGGGCCAATCAGCCCCAGCATTTT. The chain has TRBV20-1 and TRBJ1-5; D may be TRBD1 (6 bases). CDR3 length equals 15 residues. With 6 bases removed from V and 3 bases from J, the gap between germline ends came to 18 bases. From germline, CDR1 is DFQATT and CDR2 SNEGSKA (reference sequence).

This clonotype was recorded once. This could be a read error, since a much larger clone is one nucleotide away. J is TRBJ1-4 and V is TRBV4-1, with D hard to call. Deletions cut 0 bases from V and 0 bases from J, with 8 bases between. CDR3 size: 16 residues. Looked up from germline, CDR1 is MGHRA and CDR2 is YSYEKL. In DNA, the CDR3 is TGCGCCAGCAGCCAAGACCACCTTCCAACTAATGAAAAACTGTTTTTT. Translating gives CASSQDHLPTNEKLFF.

This rearrangement joins TRBV19 to TRBJ1-4, with 7 bases fitting TRBD1. Germline CDR1 and CDR2: LNHDA and SQIVND (reference sequence). V lost 7 bases, J lost 3 bases, and 5 bases stayed unmatched. CDR3 length: 14 residues. The CDR3 nucleotides are TGTGCCAGTATAAACAGGGGATCTAATGAAAAACTGTTTTTT. This sequence encodes CASINRGSNEKLFF. Complete variable domain (other parts from reference TRBV19 and TRBJ1-4): DGGITQSPKYLFRKEGQNVTLSCEQNLNHDAMYWYRQDPGQGLRLIYYSQIVNDFQKGDIAEGYSVSREKKESFPLTVTSAQKNPTAFYLCASINRGSNEKLFFGSGTQLSVL.

Details on this clonotype: A clone one base away is much larger, so this may be a read error. V gene TRBV6-1 combines with J gene TRBJ2-6; D not certain. CDR3 length: 13 residues. The germline CDR1 and CDR2 sequences are MNHNS and SASEGT. The CDR3 bases are TGTGTCAGCAGTGAAGCTGGGGCCAACGTCCTGACTTTC. Amino acids: CVSSEAGANVLTF.

The V gene is TRBV12-3 or TRBV12-4, the J gene TRBJ2-5, with D perhaps TRBD1 (6 bases). V lost 5 bases and J 7 bases, leaving 11 bases between the germline ends. This CDR3 has 12 amino acids. The CDR3 reads CASSAQGRTQYF. The DNA of the CDR3 is TGTGCCAGCAGTGCACAGGGACGGACCCAGTACTTC.

This clonotype was observed many times. The V gene is TRBV29-1, the J gene TRBJ1-3; D unclear. CDR3 length: 13 amino acids. Deletions cut 5 bases from V and 2 bases from J, with 10 bases between. CDR1 is SQVTM and CDR2 is ANQGSEA in the germline V gene. The CDR3 loop reads CSVKSDPGNTIYF. CDR3 nucleotide sequence: TGCAGCGTTAAGTCAGATCCTGGAAACACCATATATTTT. The entire variable domain, with the rest obtained from reference TRBV29-1 and TRBJ1-3, is as follows: SAVISQKPSRDICQRGTSLTIQCQVDSQVTMMFWYRQQPGQSLTLIATANQGSEATYESGFVIDKFPISRPNLTFSTLTVSNMSPEDSSIYLCSVKSDPGNTIYFGEGSWLTVV.

At least ten counts were recorded for this clonotype. The chain uses TRBV7-9 and TRBJ1-5, with no clear D. The CDR3 is made up of 13 amino acids. V lost 5 bases and J 9 bases, leaving 14 bases between the germline ends. Per the germline V gene, CDR1 is SEHNR and CDR2 is FQNEAQ (reference sequence). CDR3 nucleotide sequence: TGTGCCAGCAGCATCCCCACCCATCGGCCCCAGCATTTT. Translation: CASSIPTHRPQHF.

This clonotype is medium-sized by share. The chain combines TRBV6-5 with TRBJ1-4, with a weak D call TRBD1 (6 bases). CDR1 and CDR2 (germline): MNHEY, SVGAGI. The V gene lost 0 bases and the J gene lost 12 bases, with 14 bases spanning the gap. The CDR3 is 14 residues long. The CDR3 loop reads CASSYSKDPGELFF. As DNA, the CDR3 is TGTGCCAGCAGTTACTCGAAGGACCCAGGGGAACTGTTTTTT.

The rearrangement uses TRBV19 and TRBJ1-5; TRBD1 matches 8 bases. The V segment lost 3 bases and the J segment 7 bases; nucleotides outside the gene matches: 5. CDR3 size: 14 residues. Germline V gives CDR1 LNHDA, CDR2 SQIVND (reference sequence). Written as DNA, the CDR3 is TGTGCCAGTAGTATGGACAGGGACGGACAGCCCCAGCATTTT. It encodes CASSMDRDGQPQHF.

This chain joins TRBV9 and TRBJ2-6; a weak D match, TRBD2 (7 bases). Trimming pared 7 bases from V and 0 bases from J, leaving 11 bases between. CDR1 is SGDLS, CDR2 YYNGEE, per germline. The CDR3 is 15 amino acids. The CDR3 coding sequence is TGTGCCAGCTGGGGGGGCCACTCTGGGGCCAACGTCCTGACTTTC. Translating gives CASWGGHSGANVLTF.

This clonotype was observed a few times. The chain is built from TRBV19 and TRBJ2-3; perhaps TRBD2 as D (7 bases). The germline V gene has CDR1 LNHDA and CDR2 SQIVND (reference sequence). This CDR3 is 17 amino acids long. The V end lost 1 base, the J end lost 0 bases, and 14 bases lay between the germline ends. The CDR3 spells CASSIGGLADSTDTQYF. The CDR3 DNA follows: TGTGCCAGTAGTATAGGGGGGCTAGCGGATAGCACAGATACGCAGTATTTT.

The rearrangement links TRBV25-1 to TRBJ2-5; D gene ambiguous. Trimming took 8 bases from V and 5 from J, leaving 24 bases between them. This CDR3 is built from 16 residues. Germline loops: CDR1 MGHDK, CDR2 SYGVNS. The DNA for the CDR3 is TGTGCCAGCGGTAGGGCCCCGGTCCTGTCTTGGGAGACCCAGTACTTC. This codes for CASGRAPVLSWETQYF.

This clonotype was counted only a few times. This chain joins TRBV3-1 and TRBJ1-2; the D is unclear. Trimming removed 0 bases from V and 5 bases from J, with 16 bases in between. The V gene's germline CDR1 is LGHDT and CDR2 YNNKEL (reference sequence). The CDR3 consists of 16 residues. Here the CDR3 DNA reads TGTGCCAGCAGCCAAGACCATAACCGGGCCTCTTATGGCTACACCTTC. Amino acid sequence: CASSQDHNRASYGYTF.

Ten or more counts support this clonotype. The V gene is TRBV6-1, the J gene TRBJ1-5; D perhaps matches TRBD1 (5 bases). Trimming took off 2 bases at V and 10 bases at J, with 9 bases between the two ends. The CDR3 extends over 12 amino acids. The germline V gene has CDR1 MNHNS and CDR2 SASEGT. CDR3 loop: CASSEWGGPQHF. The CDR3 bases are TGTGCCAGCAGTGAATGGGGGGGACCCCAGCATTTT.

The chain is built from TRBV19 and TRBJ2-2, with 10 bases that match TRBD1. The J segment lost 6 bases and the V segment lost 7 bases, leaving 11 bases of the junction unmatched. The germline CDR1 and CDR2 sequences are LNHDA and SQIVND (reference sequence). There are 16 residues in the CDR3. This chain's CDR3 is CASNPRDRGLPGELFF. The DNA for the CDR3 is TGTGCCAGTAACCCTCGGGACAGGGGCCTACCCGGGGAGCTGTTTTTT.

This clonotype was detected ten times or more. V usage is TRBV5-1 and J usage is TRBJ2-5; tentative D call: TRBD1 (6 bases). Germline CDR1 is SGHRS and CDR2 is YFSETQ. The germline V and J ends were trimmed by 3 bases and 7 bases, with 7 bases remaining between them. The CDR3 spans 11 residues. In nucleotides, the CDR3 is TGCGCCAGCAGCTCCAGGGGGACCCAGTACTTC. Its translation is CASSSRGTQYF.

There are a few counts of this clonotype. The gene calls are TRBV6-5 and TRBJ2-2, with D perhaps TRBD2 (5 bases). Germline CDR1 is MNHEY and CDR2 is SVGAGI. Trimming stripped 7 bases from V and 5 bases from J, with 11 bases between. This CDR3 spans 13 amino acids. The DNA of the CDR3 is TGTGCCAGCAAGCTGCCGGGGACCGGGGAGCTGTTTTTT. This codes for CASKLPGTGELFF.

The rearrangement joins TRBV9 to TRBJ1-3; D is perhaps TRBD1 (6 bases). This CDR3 contains 15 residues. Trimming stripped 8 bases from V and 0 bases from J, with 15 bases between. Germline V CDR1 and CDR2: SGDLS, YYNGEE. The CDR3 loop is CASGQTFYSGNTIYF. The CDR3 coding sequence is TGTGCCAGTGGACAGACCTTTTACTCTGGAAACACCATATATTTT.

This clonotype was seen ten or more times. The J gene is TRBJ2-7, the V gene TRBV5-1; 7 bases are a match to TRBD1. Trimming at V came to 5 bases and at J to 4 bases, leaving 9 bases not matched to a gene. CDR1 is SGHRS and CDR2 is YFSETQ in the germline V gene. The CDR3 totals 14 residues. CDR3 in DNA: TGCGCCAGCAGTTGGGACAGTCTAGGGTACGAGCAGTACTTC. Protein sequence: CASSWDSLGYEQYF. Filled out from reference TRBV5-1 and TRBJ2-7, the complete variable domain reads KAGVTQTPRYLIKTRGQQVTLSCSPISGHRSVSWYQQTPGQGLQFLFEYFSETQRNKGNFPGRFSGRQFSNSRSEMNVSTLELGDSALYLCASSWDSLGYEQYFGPGTRLTVT.

This clonotype was picked up many times. The chain joins TRBV18 to TRBJ2-1; TRBD2 matches at 9 bases. This CDR3 comprises 15 residues. Germline values: CDR1 KGHSH, CDR2 LQKENI. V gave up 0 bases and J gave up 9 bases; unmatched junction bases: 6. CDR3 nucleotide sequence: TGTGCCAGCTCACCACCGTCAGGGACTAGCATTGAGCAGTTCTTC. Amino acids: CASSPPSGTSIEQFF.

This clonotype was observed many times. The chain uses TRBV3-1 and TRBJ1-6; D is possibly TRBD1 (5 bases). CDR3 size: 14 residues. CDR1 and CDR2 (germline): LGHDT, YNNKEL (reference sequence). Trimming pared 0 bases from V and 10 bases from J, leaving 10 bases between. The DNA of the CDR3 is TGTGCCAGCAGCCAAGATCAAGGGGCCTCACCCCTCCACTTT. Its translation: CASSQDQGASPLHF.

The chain links TRBV20-1 to TRBJ2-5; 9 bases align to TRBD1. This CDR3 spans 14 amino acids. V shed 3 bases and J 4 bases; nucleotides not matched to a gene: 6. Germline CDR1 is DFQATT and CDR2 is SNEGSKA (reference sequence). For the CDR3, the DNA is TGCAGTGCTAGGAGGGGGACAGGGATAGAGACCCAGTACTTC. This gives the protein CSARRGTGIETQYF.

The gene calls are TRBV9 and TRBJ2-2; D assignment may be TRBD1 or TRBD2 (6 bases each). The V end was cut by 0 bases, the J end by 4 bases, with 13 bases between. The CDR3 contains 16 residues. CDR1 is SGDLS and CDR2 is YYNGEE in the germline V gene. CDR3 sequence reads: CASSVVGGGGTGELFF. CDR3 nucleotide sequence: TGTGCCAGCAGCGTAGTAGGAGGGGGTGGCACCGGGGAGCTGTTTTTT.

V and J are TRBV5-6 and TRBJ2-3; D is perhaps TRBD2 (5 bases). V was pared by 1 base and J by 1 base, with 16 bases between. This CDR3 contains 17 residues. CDR1 and CDR2 from the germline V gene are SGHDT and YYEEEE. For the CDR3, the DNA is TGTGCCAGCAGCTTGCCTTTAACACCCGGGGGCACAGATACGCAGTATTTT. Amino acids: CASSLPLTPGGTDTQYF. The whole variable domain, remainder taken from reference TRBV5-6 and TRBJ2-3, is DAGVTQSPTHLIKTRGQQVTLRCSPKSGHDTVSWYQQALGQGPQFIFQYYEEEERQRGNFPDRFSGHQFPNYSSELNVNALLLGDSALYLCASSLPLTPGGTDTQYFGPGTRLTVL.

This clonotype was seen at least ten times. The chain recombines TRBV20-1 with TRBJ2-7, with D perhaps given as TRBD1 or TRBD2 (6 bases each). The germline V gene encodes CDR1 DFQATT and CDR2 SNEGSKA (reference sequence). This CDR3 region has 14 residues. The ends were cut back, 5 bases at V and 3 bases at J, with 17 bases in the middle. Written as DNA, the CDR3 is TGCAGTGCTTCGAGCCGAGGGGGGCTCTACGAGCAGTACTTC. It codes for CSASSRGGLYEQYF.

In this sample, this clonotype turned up many times. The chain couples TRBV6-5 to TRBJ2-2, with TRBD1 matching 8 bases. Germline values: CDR1 MNHEY, CDR2 SVGAGI. The CDR3 has 14 residues. V lost 5 bases to trimming and J lost 6 bases; unmatched junction nucleotides: 5. This CDR3 reads CASSPLDRAGELFF. The CDR3 nucleotides read TGTGCCAGCAGTCCCTTGGACAGGGCCGGGGAGCTGTTTTTT.

The sample holds many counts of this clonotype. This sequence joins TRBV19 and TRBJ1-2, with D possibly TRBD1 on 5 matching bases. The CDR3 has 14 residues. The germline V gene encodes CDR1 LNHDA and CDR2 SQIVND (reference sequence). V was pared by 6 bases and J by 2 bases, with 13 bases between. The CDR3 DNA is TGTGCCAGTAGCGCACAGGCGGGCAACTATGGCTACACCTTC. This translates into CASSAQAGNYGYTF.

J is TRBJ2-4 and V is TRBV12-5, with 14 bases fitting TRBD2. Germline V gene lookup returns CDR1 LGHNT and CDR2 FRNRAP. This CDR3 comprises 18 residues. V shed 4 bases, J shed 3 bases, and the junction held 8 bases outside the gene matches. This CDR3 is CASGSGLAGAFGKNIQYF. The CDR3 nucleotides read TGTGCTAGTGGTTCGGGACTAGCGGGAGCTTTTGGCAAAAACATTCAGTACTTC.

This rearrangement joins TRBV5-1 to TRBJ1-2; possibly TRBD1 for D (6 bases). V lost 0 bases and J 3 bases, leaving 15 bases between the germline ends. CDR3 length: 16 amino acids. The germline V gene encodes CDR1 SGHRS and CDR2 YFSETQ. This CDR3 reads CASSLVGTTPDYGYTF. Written as DNA, the CDR3 is TGCGCCAGCAGCTTGGTGGGGACAACTCCCGACTATGGCTACACCTTC.